This T cell receptor beta chain originates from a study of CD8 T cells in Susac syndrome. Study-wide findings and caveats: Susac-specific public clones were found in both the total CD8+ and the CD8+ TEMRA repertoires, with some 15 in the former and about 5 in the latter.

The CDR3 runs to 15 residues. Germline V gene data show CDR1 as MNHEY and CDR2 as SVGAGI. The V gene end was trimmed by 0 bases and the J gene end by 6 bases; junction bases not matched to a gene: 6. On this clonotype: Its antigen is unidentified.

It was with random hexamers that roughly 0.45 to 1 ug RNA was reverse transcribed. Multiplex PCR with immunoSEQ amplified the TCR beta CDR3 across 54 Vbeta and 13 Jbeta. TCRdb independently ran MiXCR on the immunoSEQ multiplex PCR reads; one entry per CDR3 protein. The top ten hold 0.16% of the sample, which has roughly 190,000 distinct CDR3 sequences, 85% to 95% seen once. The source is a human donor with Susac syndrome. The chain links TRBV6-5 to TRBJ1-2; 8 bases fit TRBD1. Source material: CD8+ T cells from PBMCs. This CDR3 is CASSYSGQGLDGYTF. CDR3 DNA: TGTGCCAGCAGTTACTCCGGACAGGGTTTAGATGGCTACACCTTC.